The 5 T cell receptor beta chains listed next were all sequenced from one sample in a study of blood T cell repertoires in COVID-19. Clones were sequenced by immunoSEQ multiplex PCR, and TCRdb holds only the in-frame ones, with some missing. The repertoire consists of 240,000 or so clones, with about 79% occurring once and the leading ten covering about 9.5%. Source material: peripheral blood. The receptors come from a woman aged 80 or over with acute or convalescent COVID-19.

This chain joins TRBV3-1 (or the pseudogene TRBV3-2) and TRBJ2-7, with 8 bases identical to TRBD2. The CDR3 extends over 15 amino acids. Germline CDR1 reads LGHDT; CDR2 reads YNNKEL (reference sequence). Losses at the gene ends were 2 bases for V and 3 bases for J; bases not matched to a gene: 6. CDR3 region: CASSQSWSGGYEQYF. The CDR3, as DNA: TGTGCCAGCAGCCAAAGTTGGAGCGGGGGCTACGAGCAGTACTTC.

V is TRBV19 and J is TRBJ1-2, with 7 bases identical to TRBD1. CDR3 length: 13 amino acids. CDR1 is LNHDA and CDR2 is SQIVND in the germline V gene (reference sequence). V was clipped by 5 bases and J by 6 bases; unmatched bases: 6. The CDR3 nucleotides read TGTGCCAGTAGTCTCCAGACAGGGAATGGCTACACCTTC. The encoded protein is CASSLQTGNGYTF. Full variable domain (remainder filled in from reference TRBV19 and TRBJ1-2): DGGITQSPKYLFRKEGQNVTLSCEQNLNHDAMYWYRQDPGQGLRLIYYSQIVNDFQKGDIAEGYSVSREKKESFPLTVTSAQKNPTAFYLCASSLQTGNGYTFGSGTRLTVV.

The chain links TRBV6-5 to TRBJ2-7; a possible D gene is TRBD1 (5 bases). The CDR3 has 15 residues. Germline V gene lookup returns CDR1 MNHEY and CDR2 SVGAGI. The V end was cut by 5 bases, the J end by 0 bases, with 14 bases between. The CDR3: CASSRGHAASYEQYF. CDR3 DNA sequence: TGTGCCAGCAGTCGCGGACATGCCGCCTCCTACGAGCAGTACTTC.

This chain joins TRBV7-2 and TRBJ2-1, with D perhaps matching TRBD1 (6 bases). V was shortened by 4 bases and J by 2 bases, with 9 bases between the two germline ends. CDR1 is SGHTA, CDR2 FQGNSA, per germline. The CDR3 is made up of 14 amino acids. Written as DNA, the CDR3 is TGTGCCAGCAGCTCCGGACAGACCTACAATGAGCAGTTCTTC. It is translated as CASSSGQTYNEQFF.

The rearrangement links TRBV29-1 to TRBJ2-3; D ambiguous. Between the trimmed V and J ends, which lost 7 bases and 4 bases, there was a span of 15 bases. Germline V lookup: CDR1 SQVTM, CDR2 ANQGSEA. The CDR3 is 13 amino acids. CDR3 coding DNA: TGCAGCGCCCCCGACCTACAGCCAGATACGCAGTATTTT. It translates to CSAPDLQPDTQYF.